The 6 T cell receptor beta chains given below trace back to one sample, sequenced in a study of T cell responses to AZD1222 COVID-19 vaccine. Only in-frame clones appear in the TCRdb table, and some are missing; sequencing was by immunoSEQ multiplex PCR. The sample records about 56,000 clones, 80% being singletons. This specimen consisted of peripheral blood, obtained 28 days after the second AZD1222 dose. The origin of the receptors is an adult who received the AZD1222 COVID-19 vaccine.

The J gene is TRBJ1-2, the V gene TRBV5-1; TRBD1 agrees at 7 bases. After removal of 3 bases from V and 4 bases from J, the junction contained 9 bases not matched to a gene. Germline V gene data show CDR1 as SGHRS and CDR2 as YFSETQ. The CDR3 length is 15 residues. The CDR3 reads CASSSAPTGVYGYTF. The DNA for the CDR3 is TGCGCCAGCAGCTCGGCCCCAACAGGGGTCTATGGCTACACCTTC.

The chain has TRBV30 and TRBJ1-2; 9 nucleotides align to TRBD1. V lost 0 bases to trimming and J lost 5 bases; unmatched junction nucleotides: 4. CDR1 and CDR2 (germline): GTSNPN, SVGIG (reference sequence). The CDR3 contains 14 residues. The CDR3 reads CAWSVPTGGYGYTF. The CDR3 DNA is TGTGCCTGGAGTGTACCGACAGGGGGATATGGCTACACCTTC.

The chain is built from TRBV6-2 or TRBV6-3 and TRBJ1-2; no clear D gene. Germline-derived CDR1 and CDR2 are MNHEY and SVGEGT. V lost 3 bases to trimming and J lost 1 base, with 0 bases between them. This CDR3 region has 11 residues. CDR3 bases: TGTGCCAGCAGTTATAACTATGGCTACACCTTC. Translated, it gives CASSYNYGYTF.

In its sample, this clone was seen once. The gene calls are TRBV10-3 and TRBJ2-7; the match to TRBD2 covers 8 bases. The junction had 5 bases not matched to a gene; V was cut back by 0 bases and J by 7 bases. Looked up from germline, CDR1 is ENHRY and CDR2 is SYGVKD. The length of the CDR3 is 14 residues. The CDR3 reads CAISESKASGEQYV. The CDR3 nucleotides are TGTGCCATCAGTGAGTCGAAGGCTAGCGGGGAGCAGTACGTC.

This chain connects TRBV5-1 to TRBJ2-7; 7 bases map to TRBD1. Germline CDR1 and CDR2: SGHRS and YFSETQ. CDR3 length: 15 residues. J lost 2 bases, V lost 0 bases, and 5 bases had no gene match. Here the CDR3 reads CASSLGGTAPYEQYF. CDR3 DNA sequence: TGCGCCAGCAGCTTGGGAGGGACAGCACCCTACGAGCAGTACTTC.

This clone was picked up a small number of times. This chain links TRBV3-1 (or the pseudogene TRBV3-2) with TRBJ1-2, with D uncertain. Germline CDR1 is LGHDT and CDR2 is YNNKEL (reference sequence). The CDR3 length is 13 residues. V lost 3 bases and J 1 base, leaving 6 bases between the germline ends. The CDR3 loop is CASSQTGNYGYTF. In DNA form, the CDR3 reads TGTGCCAGCAGCCAGACGGGTAACTATGGCTACACCTTC.